These T cell receptor beta chains were read from a single sample in a study of persistence of HIV-infected CD4 T cells. Generated by immunoSEQ multiplex PCR, the TCRdb table keeps only in-frame clones and is missing some. The table includes about 19,000 clones, roughly two thirds detected once. The antigens these receptors bind are not known. The sequencing used CD4+ T cells sorted from PBMCs after roughly 18-hour stimulation, collected from a patient who received antiretroviral therapy. The receptors were sampled from an adult woman with HIV who was CMV-seropositive. CDR3s include the opening cysteine and the closing phenylalanine or tryptophan. The D gene is left open where the match is weak. Not all rows give a size; the values are once, few, many and, for expanded clones, a class.

J	V	size	D	DNA	CDR3
TRBJ1-2	TRBV18	.	.	TGTGCCAGCTCACCCTCACCAAACTATGGCTACACCTTC	CASSPSPNYGYTF
TRBJ1-4	TRBV10-3	few	TRBD1	TGTGCCATCAGTGCCTTGACAGGGGTGAATGAAAAACTGTTTTTT	CAISALTGVNEKLFF
TRBJ1-2	TRBV6-5	.	TRBD1	TGTGCCAGCTTCATTTCAGGGGGCGATGGCTACACCTTC	CASFISGGDGYTF
TRBJ1-1	TRBV19	.	.	.	CASSFLETRQGRRNTEAFF
TRBJ1-1	TRBV3-1/TRBV3-2	.	.	TGTGCCAGCAGCCGGGGAGGGAACACTGAAGCTTTCTTT	CASSRGGNTEAFF
TRBJ2-1	TRBV5-1	.	TRBD1	TGCGCCAGCAGCGAGGACAGGGCCTACAATGAGCAGTTCTTC	CASSEDRAYNEQFF
TRBJ1-1	TRBV2	.	TRBD1	TGTGCCAGCAAAAAGGACAGGGTTGACACTGAAGCTTTCTTT	CASKKDRVDTEAFF
TRBJ1-1	TRBV12-3/TRBV12-4	.	.	TGTGCCAGCAGTTCACGGGGGGAAGCTTTCTTT	CASSSRGEAFF
TRBJ1-6	TRBV3-1/TRBV3-2	.	.	TGTGCCAGCAGCGGGGGGGAATCACCCCTCCACTTT	CASSGGESPLHF
TRBJ1-2	TRBV2	.	.	TGTGCCACTCAAAAGGGGGGAGCTAACTATGGCTACACCTTC	CATQKGGANYGYTF
TRBJ2-3	TRBV9	once	TRBD2	TGTGCCAGCAGCGTAGATAGTAGCGGGAGTCGCGATACGCAGTATTTT	CASSVDSSGSRDTQYF
TRBJ2-1	TRBV7-3	.	.	TGTGCCAGCAGCCTCTCTTCGGGTAATGAGCAGTTCTTC	CASSLSSGNEQFF
TRBJ2-1	TRBV9	.	TRBD2	TGTGCCAGCAGCACGAGCGGGGCCTCCTACAATGAGCAGTTCTTC	CASSTSGASYNEQFF
TRBJ1-6	TRBV6-5	few	TRBD1	TGTGCCAGCAGTAGGGACAGTAATAATTCACCCCTCCACTTT	CASSRDSNNSPLHF